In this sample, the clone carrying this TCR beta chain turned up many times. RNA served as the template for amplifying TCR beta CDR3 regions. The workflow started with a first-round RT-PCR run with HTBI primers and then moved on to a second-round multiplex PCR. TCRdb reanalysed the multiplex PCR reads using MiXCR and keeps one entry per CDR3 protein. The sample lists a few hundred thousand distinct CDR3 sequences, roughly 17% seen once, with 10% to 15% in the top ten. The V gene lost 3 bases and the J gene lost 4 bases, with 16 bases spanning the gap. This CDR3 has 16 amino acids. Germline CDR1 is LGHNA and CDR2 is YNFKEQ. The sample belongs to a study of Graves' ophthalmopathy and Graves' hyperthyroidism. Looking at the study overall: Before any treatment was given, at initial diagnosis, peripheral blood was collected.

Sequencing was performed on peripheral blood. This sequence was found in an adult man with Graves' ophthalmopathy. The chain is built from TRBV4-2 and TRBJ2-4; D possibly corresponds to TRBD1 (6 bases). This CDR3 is CASSQQQGVGKNIQYF. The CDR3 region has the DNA TGTGCCAGCAGCCAGCAACAGGGCGTTGGAAAAAACATTCAGTACTTC.